This entry lists 2 T cell receptor beta chains sequenced from one sample in a study of blood T cell repertoires in COVID-19 (dated by TCRdb to 2018 to 2021). Libraries were constructed by the immunoSEQ multiplex PCR assay. TCRdb stores this immuneACCESS table with in-frame sequences only. Part of the clones is absent; in the studies checked, under half of the shortfall reflects unresolved V genes, and no reason is known for the rest. The sample yields 250,000 to 350,000 clones; around 89% were counted once. The ten biggest clones cover more than 6.5% of the sample. The sequencing input was peripheral blood. Source of these receptors: a young woman who had recovered from COVID-19.

This clone showed up just once. This chain joins TRBV30 and TRBJ1-5; 10 bases are a match to TRBD1. V was clipped by 0 bases and J by 9 bases; unmatched bases: 8. CDR1 GTSNPN and CDR2 SVGIG come from the germline V gene (reference sequence). The CDR3 sequence is 15 residues long. The CDR3 region has the DNA TGTGCCTGGAGTGTAAGTCGGGACAGGGGACGGCCCCAGCATTTT. It specifies CAWSVSRDRGRPQHF.

This chain joins TRBV6-2 or TRBV6-3 and TRBJ1-2, with 8 bases lining up with TRBD1. CDR1 MNHEY and CDR2 SVGEGT come from the germline V gene. The CDR3 is 14 residues long. The ends lost 5 bases at V and 10 bases at J; junction bases unmatched: 12. The CDR3 coding sequence is TGTGCCAGCAGTACGGACAGGGAGATTCATGTCTACACCTTC. This sequence encodes CASSTDREIHVYTF.